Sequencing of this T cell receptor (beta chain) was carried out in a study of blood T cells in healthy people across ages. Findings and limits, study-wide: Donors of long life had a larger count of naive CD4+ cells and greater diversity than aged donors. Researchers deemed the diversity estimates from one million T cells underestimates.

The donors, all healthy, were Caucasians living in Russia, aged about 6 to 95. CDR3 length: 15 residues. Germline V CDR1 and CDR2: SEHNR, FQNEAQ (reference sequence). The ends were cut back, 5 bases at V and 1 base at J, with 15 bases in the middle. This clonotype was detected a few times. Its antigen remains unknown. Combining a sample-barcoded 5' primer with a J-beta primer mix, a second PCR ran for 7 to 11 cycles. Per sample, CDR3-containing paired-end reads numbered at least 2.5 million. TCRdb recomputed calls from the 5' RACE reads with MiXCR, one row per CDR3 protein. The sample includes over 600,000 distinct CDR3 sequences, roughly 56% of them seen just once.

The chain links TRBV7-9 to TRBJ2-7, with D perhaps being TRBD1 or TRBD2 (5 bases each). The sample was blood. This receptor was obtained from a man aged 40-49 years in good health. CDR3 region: CASSLGWDRSYEQYF. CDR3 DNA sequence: TGTGCCAGCAGCCTAGGGTGGGACCGTTCCTACGAGCAGTACTTC.